Listed below are T cell receptor beta chains from one sample, sequenced in a study of shared T cell receptors in the human thymus. Some clones are missing from TCRdb's copy, which holds only in-frame ones; the method was immunoSEQ multiplex PCR. The table lists around 67,000 clones, 90% to 95% of them singletons. What was sequenced was thymocytes. These receptors came from a human donor. CDR3s leave out the opening cysteine and the closing phenylalanine or tryptophan.

v_call cdr3_aa
TRBV7-3 ASSLTSGEGNEQF
TRBV9 ASSGRGADYGYT
TRBV16 ASTQDSVPGNTIY
TRBV19 ASSPRLNRNYGYT
TRBV7-9 ASSLGAFYGYT
TRBV7-9 ASSRRTGKTGELF
TRBV7-3 ASSDQGRTEAF
TRBV5-8 ASFFEKQGRSSGANVLT
TRBV5-1 ASYDDRGTKDEQY
TRBV7-3 ASSVRGGARTEAF
TRBV30 AWSVILGGGIPYEQY
TRBV29-1 SKGGENTEAF
TRBV4-1 ASSQDPGSNTGELF
TRBV2 ASSVRTSRGLVYSNQPQH
TRBV5-8 ASIWGLSNEKLF
TRBV7-2 ASRPDRGSEKLF
TRBV19 ASSISGTGEIETQY
TRBV9 ASTQGGVSGANVLT
TRBV29-1 SVVMNTEAF
TRBV4-2 ASSQDSGGAYEQY
TRBV19 ASSNFSRASPLH
TRBV10-3 AIKVEGNYGYT
TRBV2 ASSEIEGQLNGYT
TRBV4-1 ASSQGDRAGETQY
TRBV5-1 ASSRTPKGVRNTIY
TRBV7-9 ASSSQVKVRSSGNTIY
TRBV6-5 ASSYSPDRESEAF
TRBV4-1 ASSRGLLNSPLH
TRBV27 ASATFRDSIHYGYT